The rows below give T cell receptor beta chains drawn from one sample of a study of cytomegalovirus exposure and HLA in healthy donors. The protocol was immunoSEQ multiplex PCR, while the TCRdb copy is restricted to in-frame clones and leaves out a portion. The sample lists about 160,000 clones; approximately 75% were seen once. Sequencing was carried out using PBMCs. These receptors were collected from a woman aged 18-35 years in good health and CMV-seronegative. Each CDR3 is given with its conserved first and last residue. The D gene is left open where the match is weak. Not every row has a clone size; where given, it reads once, few, many or a size class.

DNA	CDR3	size	length	V	D	J
TGCGCCAGCAGCAAGGGACAGGGAACAGATACGCAGTATTTT	CASSKGQGTDTQYF	NA	14	TRBV5-1	TRBD1	TRBJ2-3
TGTGCCAGAAGCCCCCGGGACAGAGCTAACTATGGCTACACCTTC	CARSPRDRANYGYTF	NA	15	TRBV5-3	TRBD1	TRBJ1-2
TGTGCCATCAGTGGGGGCCCTAGCGGGGGGATACAAGAGACCCAGTACTTC	CAISGGPSGGIQETQYF	NA	17	TRBV10-3	TRBD2	TRBJ2-5
TGTGCCAGCAGCGTAGAGACAGGGGATTGGACAGATACGCAGTATTTT	CASSVETGDWTDTQYF	once	16	TRBV9	TRBD1	TRBJ2-3
TGTGCCAGCAGCTTGGATCCCGGGTCCGAGCAGTACTTC	CASSLDPGSEQYF	NA	13	TRBV5-4	NA	TRBJ2-7
TGTGCCAGCAGTTTATCGGGGGGGGATACGCAGTATTTT	CASSLSGGDTQYF	NA	13	TRBV27	TRBD2	TRBJ2-3
TGTGCCAGCAGTCAAGGACTGGACTGGATGAACACTGAAGCTTTCTTT	CASSQGLDWMNTEAFF	NA	16	TRBV27	NA	TRBJ1-1
TGCGCCAGCAGCCGGAACCAGGGTAATAGCAATCAGCCCCAGCATTTT	CASSRNQGNSNQPQHF	many	16	TRBV4-1	NA	TRBJ1-5
TGTGCCAGCAGCGTACAAGCACGCGGCACAGATACGCAGTATTTT	CASSVQARGTDTQYF	NA	15	TRBV9	NA	TRBJ2-3
TGTGCCAGCAGTTACTCCGGGGGGGACTATGGCTACACCTTC	CASSYSGGDYGYTF	NA	14	TRBV6-5	NA	TRBJ1-2
TGCGCCAGCAGCCTGGGACAGGGCGGGTACGAGCAGTACTTC	CASSLGQGGYEQYF	NA	14	TRBV10-1	TRBD1	TRBJ2-7
TGCGCCAGCAGCCAATTCGGACAGGCCAATAACTATGGCTACACCTTC	CASSQFGQANNYGYTF	NA	16	TRBV5-1	TRBD1	TRBJ1-2
TGCAGCTATAGGGAGGTCGACTATGGCTACACCTTC	CSYREVDYGYTF	NA	12	TRBV29-1	NA	TRBJ1-2
TGTGCCAGCTCACCACCGAGTCACCAAGAGACCCAGTACTTC	CASSPPSHQETQYF	NA	14	TRBV18	NA	TRBJ2-5
TGTGCCAGCACCCGAATCCGGCAATCGGGTCAGCCCCAGCATTTT	CASTRIRQSGQPQHF	NA	15	TRBV6-4	NA	TRBJ1-5
TGTGCCAGCAGCTTATGGGGAGGGCCTACAGATACGCAGTATTTT	CASSLWGGPTDTQYF	NA	15	TRBV5-5	TRBD2	TRBJ2-3
TGTGCCAGCAGCAACCCTAGCGGGGGGGCAGATACGCAGTATTTT	CASSNPSGGADTQYF	once	15	TRBV9	TRBD2	TRBJ2-3
TGTGCCAGCCGCTCGACACTGTATAGCACAGATACGCAGTATTTT	CASRSTLYSTDTQYF	NA	15	TRBV7-9	NA	TRBJ2-3
TGTGCCAGCAGCTTAGATCCGGCTACACAGTCGTTCTTC	CASSLDPATQSFF	once	13	TRBV11-2	NA	TRBJ2-1
TGTGCCAGCAGCTTAGCCCCCACAGGAAACACTGAAGCTTTCTTT	CASSLAPTGNTEAFF	NA	15	TRBV7-2	NA	TRBJ1-1